The 12 T cell receptor beta chains reported below all come from one sample, sequenced in a study of blood T cell repertoires in COVID-19. Here immunoSEQ multiplex PCR was the method, and the copy in TCRdb shows in-frame clones only, minus some. The repertoire holds about 400,000 clones, with approximately 88% as singletons. Sequencing used PBMCs or T cells enriched from blood (not recorded which). The receptors originated from a woman in her thirties or forties with acute COVID-19.

This rearrangement joins TRBV3-1 (or the pseudogene TRBV3-2) to TRBJ1-1; no clear D. The CDR3 totals 12 residues. The V end was cut by 1 base, the J end by 10 bases, with 10 bases between. Germline CDR1 and CDR2: LGHDT and YNNKEL (reference sequence). The CDR3 loop reads CASSQGGGGAFF. The CDR3 nucleotides are TGTGCCAGCAGCCAAGGTGGTGGAGGAGCTTTCTTT.

This chain joins TRBV19 and TRBJ1-2; 7 nucleotides agree with TRBD1. The CDR3 totals 16 residues. Germline V gene data show CDR1 as LNHDA and CDR2 as SQIVND (reference sequence). V was clipped by 7 bases and J by 5 bases; unmatched bases: 16. CDR3: CASTPRGQGYSYGYTF. The DNA of the CDR3 is TGTGCCAGTACCCCAAGGGGGCAGGGGTACTCTTATGGCTACACCTTC.

Regarding this clone: An end of the junction differs from the germline gene, which may be a read error. The same CDR3 is also encoded by other DNA sequences in this sample. This rearrangement joins TRBV29-1 to TRBJ2-3; unclear D gene. In germline, CDR1 is SQVTM, CDR2 ANQGSEA. CDR3 length: 11 amino acids. CDR3 DNA: TGCAGCGTGGAAGGCAGGGATACGCAGTATTTT. Its protein product is CSVEGRDTQYF.

A word on this clone: One end of the junction varies from germline; a read error may be responsible. J is TRBJ2-7 and V is TRBV10-3; tentatively, D is TRBD2 (5 bases). Germline V lookup: CDR1 ENHRY, CDR2 SYGVKD. CDR3 length: 15 amino acids. CDR3 sequence (DNA): TGTGCCATCAGTGAGAACCGGGGAGCGTACTACGAGCAGTATTTC. Translated, it gives CAISENRGAYYEQYF.

This chain joins TRBV19 and TRBJ2-3; D perhaps matches TRBD2 (7 bases). In germline, CDR1 is LNHDA, CDR2 SQIVND (reference sequence). Trimming left V 7 bases short and J 5 bases short, with 19 bases between. The CDR3 is made up of 15 amino acids. The CDR3 protein is CASMGWGGRGDTQYF. CDR3 in DNA: TGTGCCAGTATGGGATGGGGGGGGCGTGGAGATACGCAGTATTTT.

The chain recombines TRBV5-1 with TRBJ1-2; 12 bases match TRBD1. After removal of 4 bases from V and 4 bases from J, the junction contained 14 bases not matched to a gene. The CDR3 contains 18 residues. Germline V lookup: CDR1 SGHRS, CDR2 YFSETQ. CDR3 sequence (DNA): TGCGCCAGCAGCGTATCGACCGGGACAGGGGGCAGTATCTATGGCTACACCTTC. This translates into CASSVSTGTGGSIYGYTF.

The CDR3 DNA reads TGTGCCAGCAGCTTGGCCCAGCGGGGGCTTCCCTACGAGCAGTACTTC. It codes for CASSLAQRGLPYEQYF. The rearrangement uses TRBV5-4 and TRBJ2-7, with 8 bases fitting TRBD2. This CDR3 comprises 16 residues. The germline V gene encodes CDR1 SGHNT and CDR2 YYREEE (reference sequence). Trimming cost V 0 bases and J 2 bases; bases outside gene matches: 7.

This chain joins TRBV5-4 and TRBJ1-4; D is possibly TRBD1 (5 bases). The V and J ends lost 5 bases and 2 bases respectively, with 10 bases between them. Germline V gene data show CDR1 as SGHNT and CDR2 as YYREEE (reference sequence). This CDR3 has 14 amino acids. CDR3 residues: CASRDGGTNEKLFF. Written as DNA, the CDR3 is TGTGCCAGCAGGGACGGGGGGACTAATGAAAAACTGTTTTTT.

The rearrangement links TRBV9 to TRBJ2-1, with 8 bases identical to TRBD1. The J segment lost 7 bases and the V segment lost 4 bases, leaving 10 bases of the junction unmatched. There are 15 residues in the CDR3. Germline lookup yields CDR1 SGDLS and CDR2 YYNGEE. CDR3 in DNA: TGTGCCAGCAGCACCTGGCAGGGGGCCGGGAATGAGCAGTTCTTC. This gives the protein CASSTWQGAGNEQFF. Together with reference TRBV9 and TRBJ2-1, the CDR3 gives the full variable domain: DSGVTQTPKHLITATGQRVTLRCSPRSGDLSVYWYQQSLDQGLQFLIQYYNGEERAKGNILERFSAQQFPDLHSELNLSSLELGDSALYFCASSTWQGAGNEQFFGPGTRLTVL.

The CDR3 region is CASSPQRAGGGNTIYF. CDR3 DNA sequence: TGTGCCAGCTCACCTCAGCGTGCGGGGGGAGGAAACACCATATATTTT. The chain employs TRBV18 and TRBJ1-3; maybe TRBD1 (5 bases). From germline, CDR1 is KGHSH and CDR2 LQKENI. With 3 bases removed from V and 4 bases from J, the gap between germline ends came to 16 bases. This CDR3 has 16 amino acids.

This chain connects TRBV19 to TRBJ1-1, with a tentative D call TRBD1 (6 bases). Germline V gives CDR1 LNHDA, CDR2 SQIVND (reference sequence). The CDR3 sequence is 14 residues long. Trimming took off 1 base at V and 1 base at J, with 7 bases between the two ends. The CDR3, as DNA: TGTGCCAGTAGTATAGTAGGGGGGAACACTGAAGCTTTCTTT. Amino acid sequence: CASSIVGGNTEAFF. The entire variable domain, with the rest obtained from reference TRBV19 and TRBJ1-1, is as follows: DGGITQSPKYLFRKEGQNVTLSCEQNLNHDAMYWYRQDPGQGLRLIYYSQIVNDFQKGDIAEGYSVSREKKESFPLTVTSAQKNPTAFYLCASSIVGGNTEAFFGQGTRLTVV.

The chain's CDR3 is CASSLEVGSSGANVLTF. CDR3 nucleotides: TGTGCCAGCAGCTTAGAGGTCGGGAGCTCTGGGGCCAACGTCCTGACTTTC. The chain carries TRBV11-2 and TRBJ2-6; perhaps TRBD2 as D (6 bases). The CDR3 contains 17 residues. Germline V gene lookup returns CDR1 SGHAT and CDR2 FQNNGV. Trimming cost V 0 bases and J 0 bases, with 9 bases left between them.